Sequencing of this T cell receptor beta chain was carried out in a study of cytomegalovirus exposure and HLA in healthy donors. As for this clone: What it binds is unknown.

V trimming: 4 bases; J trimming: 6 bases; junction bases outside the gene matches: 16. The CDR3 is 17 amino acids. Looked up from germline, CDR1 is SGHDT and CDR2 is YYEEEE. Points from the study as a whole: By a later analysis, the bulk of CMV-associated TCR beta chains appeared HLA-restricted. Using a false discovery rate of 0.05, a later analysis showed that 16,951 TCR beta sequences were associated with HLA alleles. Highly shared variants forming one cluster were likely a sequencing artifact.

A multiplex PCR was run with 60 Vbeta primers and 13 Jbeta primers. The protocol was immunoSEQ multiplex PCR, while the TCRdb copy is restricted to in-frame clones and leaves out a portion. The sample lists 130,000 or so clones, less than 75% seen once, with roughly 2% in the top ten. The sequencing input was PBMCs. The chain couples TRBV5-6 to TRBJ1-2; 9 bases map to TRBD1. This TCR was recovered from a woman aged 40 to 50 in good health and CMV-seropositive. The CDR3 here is CASSPLGTGKMGNGYTF. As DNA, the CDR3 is TGTGCCAGCAGCCCCCTCGGGACAGGGAAGATGGGAAATGGCTACACCTTC.